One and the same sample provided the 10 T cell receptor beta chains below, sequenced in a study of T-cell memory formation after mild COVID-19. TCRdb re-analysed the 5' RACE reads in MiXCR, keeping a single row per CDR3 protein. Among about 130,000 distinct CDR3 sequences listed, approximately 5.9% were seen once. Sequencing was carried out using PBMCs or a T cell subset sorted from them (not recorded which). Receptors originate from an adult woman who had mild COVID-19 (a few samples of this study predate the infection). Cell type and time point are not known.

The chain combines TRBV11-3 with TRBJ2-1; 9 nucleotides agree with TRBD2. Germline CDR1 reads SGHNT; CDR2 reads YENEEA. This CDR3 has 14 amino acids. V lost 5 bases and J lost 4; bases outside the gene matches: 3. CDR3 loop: CASSPAGGYNEQFF. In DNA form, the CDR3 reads TGTGCCAGCAGCCCTGCGGGAGGGTACAATGAGCAGTTCTTC. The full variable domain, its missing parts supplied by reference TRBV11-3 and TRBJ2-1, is EAGVVQSPRYKIIEKKQPVAFWCNPISGHNTLYWYLQNLGQGPELLIRYENEEAVDDSQLPKDRFSAERLKGVDSTLKIQPAELGDSAVYLCASSPAGGYNEQFFGPGTRLTVL.

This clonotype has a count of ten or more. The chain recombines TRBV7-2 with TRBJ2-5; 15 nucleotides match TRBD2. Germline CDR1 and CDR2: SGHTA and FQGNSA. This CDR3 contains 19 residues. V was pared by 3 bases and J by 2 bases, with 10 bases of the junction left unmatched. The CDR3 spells CASSLSGTSGGRRQETQYF. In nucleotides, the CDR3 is TGTGCCAGCAGCTTGTCCGGGACTAGCGGGGGGCGGCGTCAAGAGACCCAGTACTTC.

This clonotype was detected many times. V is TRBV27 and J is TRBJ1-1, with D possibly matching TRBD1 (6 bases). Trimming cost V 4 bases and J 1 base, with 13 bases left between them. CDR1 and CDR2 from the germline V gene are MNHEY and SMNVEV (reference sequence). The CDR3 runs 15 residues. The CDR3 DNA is TGTGCCAGCAGTTCTTGGGGGCATCAGAACACTGAAGCTTTCTTT. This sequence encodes CASSSWGHQNTEAFF.

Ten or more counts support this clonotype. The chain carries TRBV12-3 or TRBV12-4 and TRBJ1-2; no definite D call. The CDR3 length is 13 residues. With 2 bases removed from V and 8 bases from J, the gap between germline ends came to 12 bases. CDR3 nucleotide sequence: TGTGCCAGCAGTTTAATTCGGGCATTAGGCTACACCTTC. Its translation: CASSLIRALGYTF.

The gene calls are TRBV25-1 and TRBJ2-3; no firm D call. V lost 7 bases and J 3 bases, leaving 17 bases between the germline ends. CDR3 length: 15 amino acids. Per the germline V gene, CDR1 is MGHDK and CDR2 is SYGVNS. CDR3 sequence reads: CASTPDSRRTDTQYF. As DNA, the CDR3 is TGTGCCAGCACCCCTGATTCGCGAAGAACAGATACGCAGTATTTT.

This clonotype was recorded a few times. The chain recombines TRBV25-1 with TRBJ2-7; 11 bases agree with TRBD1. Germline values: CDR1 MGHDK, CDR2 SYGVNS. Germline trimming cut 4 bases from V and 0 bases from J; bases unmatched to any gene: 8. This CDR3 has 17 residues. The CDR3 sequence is CASSAGTGGFRSYEQYF. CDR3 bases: TGTGCCAGCAGTGCGGGGACAGGGGGTTTTCGCTCCTACGAGCAGTACTTC.

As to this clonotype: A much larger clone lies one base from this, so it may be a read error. The CDR3 sequence: CDSSRNGNTGELFF. CDR3 DNA: TGTGACAGCAGTCGGAACGGGAACACCGGGGAGCTGTTTTTT. The rearrangement links TRBV5-5 to TRBJ2-2, with D hard to call. The CDR3 spans 14 residues. Per germline, CDR1 SGHKS and CDR2 YYEKEE (reference sequence).

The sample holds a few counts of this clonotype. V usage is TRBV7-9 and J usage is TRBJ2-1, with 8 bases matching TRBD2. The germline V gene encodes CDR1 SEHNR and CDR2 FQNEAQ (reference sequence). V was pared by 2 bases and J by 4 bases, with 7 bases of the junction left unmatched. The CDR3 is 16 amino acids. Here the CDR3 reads CASSLFGSGTYNEQFF. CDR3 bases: TGTGCCAGCAGCTTATTTGGTAGCGGGACGTACAATGAGCAGTTCTTC.

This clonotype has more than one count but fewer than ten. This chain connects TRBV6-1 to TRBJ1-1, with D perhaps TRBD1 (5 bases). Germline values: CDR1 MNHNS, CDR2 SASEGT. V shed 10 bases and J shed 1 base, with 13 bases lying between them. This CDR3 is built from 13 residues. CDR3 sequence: CATRTQGNTEAFF. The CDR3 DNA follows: TGTGCCACCAGGACACAAGGGAACACTGAAGCTTTCTTT.

The CDR3 DNA follows: TGTGCCAGCAGCCACGTCTGGGGGGCGGGAGAAAAACTGTTTTTT. Translation gives CASSHVWGAGEKLFF. The rearrangement joins TRBV14 to TRBJ1-4; D is possibly TRBD1 (6 bases). V shed 3 bases and J shed 8 bases, with 16 bases lying between them. The CDR3 loop spans 15 amino acids. In germline, CDR1 is SGHDN, CDR2 FVKESK.